The present T cell receptor beta chain was sequenced within a study of blood T cell repertoires in COVID-19 (dated by TCRdb to the early 2020s). For the study in its entirety: Samples from collaborators originated in the United States, Italy and Spain and spanned both the acute and convalescent phases of COVID-19. Sample metadata almost always included a de-identified subject ID, COVID-19 status, age in years and sex. HLA class I and class II types, where available, came from metadata supplied by the sample provider rather than from assay-based typing. Samples were obtained from the ongoing ImmuneRACE study (first 160 participants) and from some 1,300 subjects provided by 6 global collaborators. The material from the prospective study consisted of cDNA or gDNA derived from T cells, B-cell-depleted T cells, or PBMCs. The repertoires were released in a freely available public database meant as a resource for research on the immune response to SARS-CoV-2. Deeply sampled blood TCRbeta repertoires from subjects exposed to, actively infected with, or recovered from COVID-19 were included in the dataset.

One collaborating source in Seattle enrolled patients during active infection and followed them longitudinally through the course of disease. Each collaborating institution followed its own protocols to collect whole blood in K2EDTA tubes. For TCRbeta analysis, collaborators shipped samples as frozen whole blood, isolated PBMCs, or DNA extracted from either of those sample types. Paper-wide results and their limitations: The quantity of clinical and demographic metadata differed by source and by participant and was supplied without curation.

There are 16 amino acids in the CDR3, from cysteine to phenylalanine inclusive. Only the CDR3 DNA is retained, 48 bases long and in frame from the first base. The CDR1 and CDR2 encoded by the germline V gene are SGHVS and FQNEAQ. V lost 5 bases and J lost 3 bases, and the count of bases not matched to a germline gene is 7. TCRbeta CDR3 regions were amplified from genomic DNA using the immunoSEQ Assay, a bias-controlled multiplex PCR. In the original analysis: Within the assay, amplification of reference gene primers was used to estimate how many nucleated cells each sample contained. To quantify the absolute abundance of each unique TCRbeta CDR3 rearrangement, sequence reads were collapsed and filtered. For each sample, productive Simpson clonality was calculated as the square root of Simpson's diversity index across productive rearrangements. The source is immuneACCESS, and TCRdb retained only in-frame sequences with V and J called. Part of the clones is not carried over; for the studies checked, unresolved V genes explain less than half of this, and the remainder is unexplained. V and J calls and clone size are given by that table; D and trimming were obtained from the DNA. The sample records around 100,000 clones, less than 95% of which are singletons. The ten most abundant clones make up about 6.7% of the sample.

Concerning this clone: Its antigen has not been determined. Base qualities were left out, and no much larger clone turns up one base away.

The chain is assembled from TRBV7-8 and TRBJ2-2; 9 central bases correspond to TRBD1. This receptor was taken from a man younger than 35 with COVID-19, enrolled during active disease. Sequencing was performed on peripheral blood. The CDR3 region has the sequence CASSRTGGGDTGELFF. The nucleotides read TGTGCCAGCAGCAGAACAGGGGGCGGTGACACCGGGGAGCTGTTTTTT.